This T cell receptor (beta chain) is from a study of blood T cell repertoires in COVID-19. Turning to the study itself: The analysed material was cDNA or gDNA that came from T cells, B-cell-depleted T cells, or PBMCs.

Original processing notes: Scientists estimated how many nucleated cells there were by amplifying reference gene primers. Method: immunoSEQ multiplex PCR; TCRdb's copy keeps in-frame clones and lacks some. V and J calls and clone size are those listed in that table; D and trimming were worked out from the DNA. The sample has 150,000 or so clones; under 85% are singletons. Germline V gene data show CDR1 as SGHNT and CDR2 as YYREEE (reference sequence). The V gene lost 1 base and the J gene lost 0 bases, with 8 bases spanning the gap. This CDR3 has 15 amino acids. V and J are TRBV5-4 and TRBJ2-1; D gene uncertain. The specimen sequenced was peripheral blood. The receptor's source is a man aged 65-85 years who had recovered from COVID-19. The CDR3 loop reads CASSLMWSSYNEQFF. As DNA, the CDR3 is TGTGCCAGCAGCTTGATGTGGAGCTCCTACAATGAGCAGTTCTTC.